This T cell receptor beta chain was sequenced in a study of response to subunit inactivated influenza vaccine. The germline V gene has CDR1 SEHNR and CDR2 FQNEAQ (reference sequence). There are 14 residues in the CDR3. The V end was cut by 3 bases, the J end by 1 base, with 9 bases between. Study observations and caveats: Authors suggested that a seasonal influenza vaccination recruits few new T cells each time.

Concerning this clonotype itself: Its antigen is not known.

TCRdb passed the RT-PCR reads through MiXCR, listing each CDR3 protein once. This sample has about 190,000 distinct CDR3 sequences, with around 15% found just once. The source was CD8+ T cells sorted from PBMCs, collected less than 6 days after vaccination. This rearrangement joins TRBV7-9 to TRBJ1-1; D ambiguous. The receptor was isolated from a man between 50 and 59 years old who received an inactivated influenza vaccine. The CDR3 loop is CASSFMVTNTEAFF. CDR3 nucleotides: TGTGCCAGCAGCTTCATGGTGACGAACACTGAAGCTTTCTTT.